This entry concerns a single TCR beta chain. As yet, its antigen is unknown. Genomic DNA, serving as template, underwent TCR beta VDJ and CDR3 profiling. TCRdb redid the calling of the reads with MiXCR, one entry per CDR3 protein. The sample shows about 160,000 distinct CDR3 sequences, less than 60% of them seen only once. The data originate from a study of CD8+CD57+ T cells in acquired aplastic anemia. Study-wide context: Sorted CD4+ and CD8+ cells yielded DNA averaging around 3 ug. Study results and caveats: Sharing between patients and controls was observed for about 27 CD8+ CDR3 sequences.

The J segment lost 6 bases and the V segment lost 5 bases, leaving 11 bases of the junction unmatched. The CDR3 contains 18 residues. The patients chosen for sequencing had shown expansion of CD8+CD57+ cells (detected by flow cytometry). Severe acquired aplastic anemia was the diagnosis recorded for all patients. The rearrangement uses TRBV12-3 or TRBV12-4 and TRBJ2-3; 16 bases line up with TRBD2. The receptor's source is a human donor with aplastic anemia. The sequenced material came from sorted CD4+, CD8+, or CD8+CD57+ T cells (not recorded which) from PBMCs. CDR3 in amino acids: CASSIGTSGGARFDTQYF. CDR3 coding DNA: TGTGCCAGCAGTATCGGGACTAGCGGGGGGGCGAGGTTTGATACGCAGTATTTT.